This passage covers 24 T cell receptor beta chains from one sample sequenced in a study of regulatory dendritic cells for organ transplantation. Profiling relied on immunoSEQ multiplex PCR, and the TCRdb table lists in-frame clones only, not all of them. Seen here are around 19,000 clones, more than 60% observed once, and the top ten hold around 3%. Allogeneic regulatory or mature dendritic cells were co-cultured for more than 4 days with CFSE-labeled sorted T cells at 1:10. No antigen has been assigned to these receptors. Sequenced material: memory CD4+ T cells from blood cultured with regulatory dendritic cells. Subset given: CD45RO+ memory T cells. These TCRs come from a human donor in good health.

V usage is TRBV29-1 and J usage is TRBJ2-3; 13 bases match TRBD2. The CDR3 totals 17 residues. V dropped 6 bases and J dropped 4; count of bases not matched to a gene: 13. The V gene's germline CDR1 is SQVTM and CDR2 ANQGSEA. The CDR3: CSVDWTSGSFRSDTQYF. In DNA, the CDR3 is TGCAGCGTGGACTGGACTAGCGGGAGTTTTAGATCAGATACGCAGTATTTT.

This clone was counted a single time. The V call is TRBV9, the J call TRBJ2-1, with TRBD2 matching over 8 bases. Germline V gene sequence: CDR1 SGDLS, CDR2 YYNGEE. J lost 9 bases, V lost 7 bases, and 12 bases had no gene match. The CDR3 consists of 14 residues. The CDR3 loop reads CASHGGGGSGEQFF. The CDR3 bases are TGTGCCAGCCACGGGGGGGGCGGCTCGGGTGAGCAGTTCTTC.

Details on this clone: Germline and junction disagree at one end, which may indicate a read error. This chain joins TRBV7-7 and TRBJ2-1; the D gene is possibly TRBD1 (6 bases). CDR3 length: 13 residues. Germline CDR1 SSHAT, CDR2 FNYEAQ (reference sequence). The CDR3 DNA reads TGTGCTAGCAGCCTAGACAGGCACAATGAGCAGTTCTTC. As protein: CASSLDRHNEQFF.

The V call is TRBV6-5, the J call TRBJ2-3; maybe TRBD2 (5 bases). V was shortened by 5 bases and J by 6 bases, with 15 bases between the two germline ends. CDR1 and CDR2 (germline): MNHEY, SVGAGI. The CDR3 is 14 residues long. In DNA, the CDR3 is TGTGCCAGCAGTCAAAAAATAGCGACCGATACGCAGTATTTT. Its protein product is CASSQKIATDTQYF.

CDR3 bases: TGTGCCAGCAGTGATCAGGGGGCTAATTCACCCCTCCACTTT. It encodes CASSDQGANSPLHF. The chain joins TRBV6-6 to TRBJ1-6; 8 positions agree with TRBD1. Germline CDR1 reads MNHNY; CDR2 reads SVGAGI (reference sequence). CDR3 length equals 14 residues. Trimming cost V 5 bases and J 6 bases; bases outside gene matches: 3.

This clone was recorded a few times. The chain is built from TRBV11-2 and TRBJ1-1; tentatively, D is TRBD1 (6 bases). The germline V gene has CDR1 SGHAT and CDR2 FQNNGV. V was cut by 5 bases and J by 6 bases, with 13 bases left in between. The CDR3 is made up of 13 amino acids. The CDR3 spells CASSTDRSAEAFF. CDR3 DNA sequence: TGTGCCAGCAGCACCGACAGGTCAGCTGAAGCTTTCTTT.

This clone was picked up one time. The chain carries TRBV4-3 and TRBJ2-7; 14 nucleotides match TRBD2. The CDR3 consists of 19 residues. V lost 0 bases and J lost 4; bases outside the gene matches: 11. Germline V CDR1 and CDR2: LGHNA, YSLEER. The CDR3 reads CASSQDYAGTSGSWYEQYF. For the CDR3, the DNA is TGCGCCAGCAGCCAAGATTACGCAGGGACTAGCGGGAGTTGGTACGAGCAGTACTTC.

The CDR3 nucleotides read TGTGCCAGTAGAAACCCGTCAGGGGGCTCCTACGAGCAGTACTTC. This encodes CASRNPSGGSYEQYF. The genes are TRBV19 and TRBJ2-7, with 7 bases that match TRBD1. From germline, CDR1 is LNHDA and CDR2 SQIVND (reference sequence). The V and J ends lost 6 bases and 0 bases, in that order; junction bases with no gene match: 8. CDR3 size: 15 residues.

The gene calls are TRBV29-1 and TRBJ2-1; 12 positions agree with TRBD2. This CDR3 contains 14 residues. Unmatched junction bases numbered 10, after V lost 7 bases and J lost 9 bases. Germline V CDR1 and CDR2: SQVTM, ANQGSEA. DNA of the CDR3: TGCAGCGCCGATCTAGCGGGAGGGCCGGTTGAGCAGTTCTTC. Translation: CSADLAGGPVEQFF.

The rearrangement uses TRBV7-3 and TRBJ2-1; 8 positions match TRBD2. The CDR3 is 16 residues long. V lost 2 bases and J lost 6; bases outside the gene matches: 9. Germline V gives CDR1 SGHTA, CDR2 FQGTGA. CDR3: CASSLGWRGATNEQFF. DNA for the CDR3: TGTGCCAGCAGCTTAGGCTGGCGGGGGGCTACCAATGAGCAGTTCTTC.

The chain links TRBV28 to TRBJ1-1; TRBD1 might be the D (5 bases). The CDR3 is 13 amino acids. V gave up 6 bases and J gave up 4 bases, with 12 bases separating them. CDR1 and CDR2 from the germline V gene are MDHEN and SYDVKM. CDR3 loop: CASSGARGTEAFF. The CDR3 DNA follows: TGTGCCAGCAGCGGGGCGCGTGGCACTGAAGCTTTCTTT.

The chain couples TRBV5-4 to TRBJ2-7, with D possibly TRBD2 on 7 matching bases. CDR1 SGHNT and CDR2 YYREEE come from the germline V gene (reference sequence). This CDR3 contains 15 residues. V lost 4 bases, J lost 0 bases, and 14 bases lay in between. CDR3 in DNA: TGTGCCAGCAGCGAGTCTGCGGGGGCCTCCTACGAGCAGTACTTC. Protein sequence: CASSESAGASYEQYF.

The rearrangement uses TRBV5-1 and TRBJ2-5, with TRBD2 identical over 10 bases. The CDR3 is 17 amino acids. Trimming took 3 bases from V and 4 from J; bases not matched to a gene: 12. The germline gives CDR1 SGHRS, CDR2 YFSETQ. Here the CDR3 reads CASSSGTLAGLGETQYF. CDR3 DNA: TGCGCCAGCAGCTCGGGTACACTAGCGGGATTGGGAGAGACCCAGTACTTC.

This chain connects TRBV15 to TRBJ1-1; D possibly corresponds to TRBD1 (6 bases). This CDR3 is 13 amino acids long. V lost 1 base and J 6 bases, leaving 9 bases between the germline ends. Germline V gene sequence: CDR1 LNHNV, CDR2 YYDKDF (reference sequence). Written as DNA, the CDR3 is TGTGCCACCAGCAGAGGGACAGCCCCTGAAGCTTTCTTT. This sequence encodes CATSRGTAPEAFF. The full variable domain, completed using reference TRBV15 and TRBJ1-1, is DAMVIQNPRYQVTQFGKPVTLSCSQTLNHNVMYWYQQKSSQAPKLLFHYYDKDFNNEADTPDNFQSRRPNTSFCFLDIRSPGLGDTAMYLCATSRGTAPEAFFGQGTRLTVV.

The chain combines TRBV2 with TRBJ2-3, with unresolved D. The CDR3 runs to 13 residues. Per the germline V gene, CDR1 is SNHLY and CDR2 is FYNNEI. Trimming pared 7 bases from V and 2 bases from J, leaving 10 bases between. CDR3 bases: TGTGCCAGCATGGGCAGGTACACAGATACGCAGTATTTT. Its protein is CASMGRYTDTQYF.

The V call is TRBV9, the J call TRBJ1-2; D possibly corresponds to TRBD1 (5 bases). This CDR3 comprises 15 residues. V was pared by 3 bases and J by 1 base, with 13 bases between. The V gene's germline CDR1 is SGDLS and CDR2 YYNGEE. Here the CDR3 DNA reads TGTGCCAGCAGCGCCCGGGACGGGTTTAACTATGGCTACACCTTC. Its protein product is CASSARDGFNYGYTF.

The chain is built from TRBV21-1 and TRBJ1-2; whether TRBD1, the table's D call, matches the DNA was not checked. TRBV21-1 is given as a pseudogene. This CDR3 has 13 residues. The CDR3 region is CASSSDRSGSYTF. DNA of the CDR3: TGTGCCAGCAGCAGCGACAGGTCCGGGAGCTACACCTTC.

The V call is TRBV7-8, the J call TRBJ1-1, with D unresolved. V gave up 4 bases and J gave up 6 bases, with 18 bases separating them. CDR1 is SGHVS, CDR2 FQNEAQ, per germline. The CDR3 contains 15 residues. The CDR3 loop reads CASSSSHSVRAEAFF. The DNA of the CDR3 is TGTGCCAGCAGCTCATCACATTCTGTGAGGGCTGAAGCTTTCTTT.

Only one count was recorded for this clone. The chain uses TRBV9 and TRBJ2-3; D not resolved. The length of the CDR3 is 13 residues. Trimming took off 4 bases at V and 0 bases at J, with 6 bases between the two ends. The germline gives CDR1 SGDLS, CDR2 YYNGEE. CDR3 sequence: CASSFSSTDTQYF. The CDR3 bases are TGTGCCAGCAGCTTTTCTAGCACAGATACGCAGTATTTT.

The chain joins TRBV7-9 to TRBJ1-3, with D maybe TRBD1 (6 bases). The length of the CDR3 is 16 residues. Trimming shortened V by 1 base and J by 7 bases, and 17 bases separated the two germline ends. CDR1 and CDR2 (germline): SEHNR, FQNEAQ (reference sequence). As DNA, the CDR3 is TGTGCCAGCAGCTTAGTAAGGACAGCGAATCGGAACACCATATATTTT. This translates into CASSLVRTANRNTIYF.

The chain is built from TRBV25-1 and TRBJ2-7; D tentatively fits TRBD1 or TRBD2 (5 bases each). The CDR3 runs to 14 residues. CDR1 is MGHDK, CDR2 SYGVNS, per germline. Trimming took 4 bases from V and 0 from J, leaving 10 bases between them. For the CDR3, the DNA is TGTGCCAGCAGTGCGGGGCTAGACTCCTACGAGCAGTACTTC. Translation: CASSAGLDSYEQYF.

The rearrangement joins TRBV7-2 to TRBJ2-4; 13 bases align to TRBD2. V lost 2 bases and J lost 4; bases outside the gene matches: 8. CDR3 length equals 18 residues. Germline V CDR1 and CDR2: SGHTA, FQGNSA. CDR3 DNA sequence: TGTGCCAGCAGCTTAAGGACTAGCGGGAGACCCGAAAAAAACATTCAGTACTTC. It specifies CASSLRTSGRPEKNIQYF.

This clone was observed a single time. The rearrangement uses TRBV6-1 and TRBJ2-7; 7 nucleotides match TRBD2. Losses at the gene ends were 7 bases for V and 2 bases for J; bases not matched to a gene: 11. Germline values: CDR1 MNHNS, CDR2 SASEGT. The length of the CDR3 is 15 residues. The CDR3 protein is CASKPSGLLAYEQYF. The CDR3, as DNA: TGTGCCAGCAAGCCTAGCGGCCTTCTCGCCTACGAGCAGTACTTC.

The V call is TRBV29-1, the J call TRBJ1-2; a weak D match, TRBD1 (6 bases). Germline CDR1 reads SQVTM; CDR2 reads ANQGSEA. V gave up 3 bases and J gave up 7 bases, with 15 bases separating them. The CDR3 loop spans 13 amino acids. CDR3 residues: CSVDLTGLGGYTF. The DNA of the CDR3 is TGCAGCGTTGACTTAACAGGGCTCGGTGGCTACACCTTC.